The clone carrying this TCR beta chain was seen a few times. This record belongs to a study of T cells after yellow fever vaccination. V lost 5 bases, J lost 0 bases, and 10 bases lay in between. The germline gives CDR1 SQVTM, CDR2 ANQGSEA. This CDR3 region has 13 residues. MiXCR was run by TCRdb on the 5' RACE reads, yielding one entry per CDR3 protein. The sample carries 250,000 to 300,000 distinct CDR3 sequences, 5.2% recorded once. The source of this sequence is a man aged 18 to 30 who received the YFV17D yellow fever vaccine. The chain couples TRBV29-1 to TRBJ1-1; D possibly corresponds to TRBD1 (6 bases). The sample consisted of CD4+ T cells sorted from PBMCs, taken on the day of the yellow fever booster vaccination. CDR3 nucleotide sequence: TGCAGCGTTTGCCAGGGGATGAACACTGAAGCTTTCTTT. Amino acid sequence: CSVCQGMNTEAFF.